Included here is one T cell receptor (beta chain) sequence, with context. Its antigen is not identified. The CDR3 is cut off 3 residues early in the read; its end comes from the germline J gene. Clones were read by immunoSEQ multiplex PCR, and TCRdb kept only the in-frame ones, dropping some. Recorded for this sample: over 25,000 clones. The sample belongs to a study of T cells in women clearing cervical HPV infection. Study background: Blood came at first lesion visit for cases, post-clearance for controls.

The CDR3 length is 14 residues. The germline V gene encodes CDR1 SEHNR and CDR2 FQNEAQ (reference sequence). Trimming took 2 bases from V and 5 from J, leaving 12 bases between them. The study, taken as a whole, reports: TRBV6-7 abundance was lower in cases than controls (around 0.11% versus 0.15%). CIN3+ cases had significantly higher TCR richness than controls; evenness did not differ.

The sequence came from a woman between 18 and 75 years old with a cervical HPV16 infection that either progressed to CIN3+ or cleared (not recorded which). The sample comprised blood buffy coat. This sequence joins TRBV7-9 and TRBJ2-5; tentatively, D is TRBD1 (6 bases). CDR3 DNA (partial): TGTGCCAGCAGCTTAACCATGAGGGGGGAGACC. It yields the protein CASSLTMRGET. The entire CDR3 protein is CASSLTMRGETQYF.